This TCR beta chain stems from a study of blood T cell repertoires in COVID-19. The CDR3 spans 15 residues. The V gene's germline CDR1 is MNHEY and CDR2 SVGAGI. V was pared by 2 bases and J by 0 bases, with 11 bases between. TCRdb's copy holds only in-frame clones and misses some; the assay was immunoSEQ multiplex PCR. The profile covers about 36,000 clones, with around 80% appearing a single time and less than 40% taken by the ten largest. The chain carries TRBV6-5 and TRBJ2-7, with a tentative D call TRBD1 (6 bases). The sample consisted of peripheral blood. The sequence was collected from a man aged 60-69 years with acute or convalescent COVID-19. In DNA form, the CDR3 reads TGTGCCAGCAGTTACAACACAGGGATCTCCTACGAGCAGTACTTC. It encodes CASSYNTGISYEQYF.